These 28 T cell receptor beta chains originate from one sample sequenced in a study of control samples from healthy donors and cancer patients. Clones were sequenced by immunoSEQ multiplex PCR, and TCRdb holds only the in-frame ones, with some missing. The sample has 13,000 or so clones, roughly 90% seen once; the top ten hold 2.8%. The sequenced material came from formalin-fixed, paraffin-embedded tissue. These receptors originate from a male donor with melanoma.

This sequence joins TRBV3-1 (or the pseudogene TRBV3-2) and TRBJ1-1; 10 bases map to TRBD1. The V segment lost 4 bases and the J segment 8 bases; nucleotides outside the gene matches: 1. The CDR3 length is 12 residues. Germline values: CDR1 LGHDT, CDR2 YNNKEL (reference sequence). The CDR3 coding sequence is TGTGCCAGCAGCCCGGGACAGGGGGAAGCTTTCTTT. It specifies CASSPGQGEAFF.

The CDR3 bases are TGTGCTAGTGGAGCCTCCGGGACTAGCGGCGAGACCCAGTACTTC. As protein: CASGASGTSGETQYF. The chain combines TRBV12-5 with TRBJ2-5; 11 nucleotides line up with TRBD2. Germline V gene data show CDR1 as LGHNT and CDR2 as FRNRAP. CDR3 size: 15 residues. Trimming cost V 6 bases and J 5 bases; bases outside gene matches: 8.

The chain employs TRBV24-1 and TRBJ2-5, with D perhaps matching TRBD1 (6 bases). Looked up from germline, CDR1 is KGHDR and CDR2 is SFDVKD. The V and J ends lost 4 bases and 5 bases respectively, with 13 bases between them. The CDR3 covers 14 residues. CDR3 sequence: CATSETGTNETQYF. Here the CDR3 DNA reads TGTGCCACCAGTGAAACCGGGACAAATGAGACCCAGTACTTC.

The CDR3 loop reads CSSGLAGINNEQFF. CDR3 coding DNA: TGCAGCTCGGGTTTAGCGGGAATAAACAATGAGCAGTTCTTC. V gene TRBV29-1 combines with J gene TRBJ2-1, with TRBD2 matching 8 bases. After removal of 8 bases from V and 5 bases from J, the junction contained 11 bases not matched to a gene. This CDR3 is 14 amino acids long. From germline, CDR1 is SQVTM and CDR2 ANQGSEA.

V and J are TRBV5-1 and TRBJ1-1, with D possibly matching TRBD1 (5 bases). Germline V gene sequence: CDR1 SGHRS, CDR2 YFSETQ. The CDR3 length is 14 residues. V lost 5 bases, J lost 3 bases, and 14 bases lay in between. The CDR3 DNA is TGCGCCAGCAGTTCGGGGGAGGATTACACTGAAGCTTTCTTT. This sequence encodes CASSSGEDYTEAFF.

The chain couples TRBV19 to TRBJ2-1, with 8 bases that match TRBD2. J was trimmed by 6 bases and V by 1 base; bases with no gene match: 2. This CDR3 region has 14 residues. The germline CDR1 and CDR2 sequences are LNHDA and SQIVND (reference sequence). CDR3 sequence (DNA): TGTGCCAGTAGTATAGGGACTAGCAGCAATGAGCAGTTCTTC. Translated: CASSIGTSSNEQFF.

This clone has only one observation. This chain connects TRBV10-3 to TRBJ2-3; D not certain. Germline V gene lookup returns CDR1 ENHRY and CDR2 SYGVKD. This CDR3 is built from 12 residues. The V end lost 2 bases, the J end lost 7 bases, and 7 bases lay between the germline ends. The CDR3 here is CAISEAGHTQYF. CDR3 nucleotides: TGTGCCATCAGTGAGGCTGGTCATACGCAGTATTTT.

This chain uses TRBV21-1 with TRBJ1-3; TRBD1, the table's D call, lacks a check against the DNA. TRBV21-1 is recorded as a pseudogene. The CDR3 runs 17 residues. CDR3 bases: TGTGCCAGCAGCAAACGGAGTGGACAGGGGGTCGGAAACACCATATATTTT. Amino acid sequence: CASSKRSGQGVGNTIYF.

J is TRBJ2-1 and V is TRBV5-4, with 9 bases aligning to TRBD2. Trimming removed 1 base from V and 7 bases from J; junction bases left unmatched: 3. Germline values: CDR1 SGHNT, CDR2 YYREEE (reference sequence). There are 14 residues in the CDR3. CDR3 in DNA: TGTGCCAGCAGCTTGCCTAGCGGGAAGAATGAGCAGTTCTTC. It is translated as CASSLPSGKNEQFF.

The chain combines TRBV6-4 with TRBJ2-1, with TRBD2 matching over 8 bases. The CDR3 consists of 15 residues. V gave up 3 bases and J gave up 8 bases; unmatched junction bases: 9. Germline CDR1 is MRHNA and CDR2 is SNTAGT. DNA for the CDR3: TGTGCCAGCAGTGAGTCAGCGGGAGAATTGGATGAGCAGTTCTTC. Encoded protein: CASSESAGELDEQFF.

This chain uses TRBV6-1 with TRBJ2-7, with D possibly TRBD2 on 5 matching bases. V lost 3 bases to trimming and J lost 7 bases, with 10 bases between them. Per germline, CDR1 MNHNS and CDR2 SASEGT. This CDR3 is built from 12 residues. This CDR3 reads CASSEVAWEQYV. The CDR3 region has the DNA TGTGCCAGCAGTGAGGTAGCGTGGGAGCAGTACGTC.

The chain joins TRBV19 to TRBJ1-2; 7 nucleotides line up with TRBD1. CDR1 and CDR2 from the germline V gene are LNHDA and SQIVND (reference sequence). V trimming: 5 bases; J trimming: 8 bases; junction bases outside the gene matches: 14. CDR3 length: 15 residues. The CDR3 spells CASSLSTGELVGYTF. The DNA for the CDR3 is TGTGCCAGTAGTCTAAGTACAGGGGAGTTAGTAGGCTACACCTTC.

As for this clone: At one end, the junction sequence differs from germline, possibly due to a read error. The chain links TRBV7-9 to TRBJ2-3; 8 bases align to TRBD1. The CDR3 runs 14 residues. Per germline, CDR1 SEHNR and CDR2 FQNEAQ (reference sequence). Here the CDR3 DNA reads TGTGCCAGCAGCTTTGGACAGGGCACTGATACGCAGTATTTT. It specifies CASSFGQGTDTQYF.

The chain combines TRBV2 with TRBJ2-7; 7 nucleotides line up with TRBD2. Unmatched junction bases numbered 13, after V lost 0 bases and J lost 2 bases. The CDR3 is 18 amino acids. Germline values: CDR1 SNHLY, CDR2 FYNNEI. CDR3 loop: CASSEAYVVGGTTYEQYF. CDR3 DNA: TGTGCCAGCAGTGAAGCGTACGTAGTGGGAGGGACCACCTACGAGCAGTACTTC.

The V and J genes are TRBV10-2 and TRBJ1-2; D not certain. V lost 6 bases and J 3 bases, leaving 11 bases between the germline ends. The germline V gene encodes CDR1 WSHSY and CDR2 SAAADI. The CDR3 is 13 amino acids. CDR3 residues: CASSPGIDYGYTF. Written as DNA, the CDR3 is TGCGCCAGCAGCCCTGGCATCGACTATGGCTACACCTTC.

J is TRBJ1-1 and V is TRBV2, with D uncertain. Trimming took 8 bases from V and 4 from J, leaving 14 bases between them. Looked up from germline, CDR1 is SNHLY and CDR2 is FYNNEI. This CDR3 contains 13 residues. The CDR3 region has the DNA TGTGCCAGCGGGGTGAATGTGGGCACTGAAGCTTTCTTT. Its translation: CASGVNVGTEAFF.

This rearrangement joins TRBV5-1 to TRBJ1-2; no clear D. V lost 4 bases to trimming and J lost 4 bases, with 14 bases between them. The CDR3 is made up of 14 amino acids. Germline-derived CDR1 and CDR2 are SGHRS and YFSETQ. CDR3 bases: TGCGCCAGCAGCCCTGGCGGACCGTCCTATGGCTACACCTTC. Residues: CASSPGGPSYGYTF. Together with reference TRBV5-1 and TRBJ1-2, the CDR3 gives the full variable domain: KAGVTQTPRYLIKTRGQQVTLSCSPISGHRSVSWYQQTPGQGLQFLFEYFSETQRNKGNFPGRFSGRQFSNSRSEMNVSTLELGDSALYLCASSPGGPSYGYTFGSGTRLTVV.

The CDR3 DNA is TGTGCCAGTAGTATCTTTTGGGATAACACTGAAGCTTTCTTT. Its translation: CASSIFWDNTEAFF. The rearrangement uses TRBV19 and TRBJ1-1; D is uncertain. The ends were cut back, 3 bases at V and 2 bases at J, with 10 bases in the middle. CDR3 length equals 14 residues. Germline assignment: CDR1 LNHDA and CDR2 SQIVND (reference sequence).

The gene calls are TRBV11-1 and TRBJ2-2; no reliable D call. Germline CDR1 SGHAT, CDR2 FQDESV (reference sequence). This CDR3 is 13 amino acids long. Trimming left V 6 bases short and J 4 bases short, with 9 bases between. Here the CDR3 DNA reads TGTGCCAGCAGAACGGAAATCACCGGGGAGCTGTTTTTT. Its protein product is CASRTEITGELFF.

This clone was counted between two and nine times. The chain carries TRBV12-5 and TRBJ1-1; 7 nucleotides align to TRBD1. Germline assignment: CDR1 LGHNT and CDR2 FRNRAP. Losses at the gene ends were 5 bases for V and 0 bases for J; bases not matched to a gene: 3. This CDR3 is built from 14 residues. The CDR3 coding sequence is TGTGCTAGTGGTCCAGGGACAGTGAACACTGAAGCTTTCTTT. Translation gives CASGPGTVNTEAFF.

The chain is built from TRBV6-2 or TRBV6-3 and TRBJ2-5, with D unclear. The CDR3 covers 13 residues. Between the trimmed V and J ends, which lost 4 bases and 5 bases, there was a span of 11 bases. The V gene's germline CDR1 is MNHEY and CDR2 SVGEGT. CDR3 residues: CASSSWVSETQYF. CDR3 nucleotides: TGTGCCAGCAGTTCCTGGGTAAGCGAGACCCAGTACTTC.

The chain combines TRBV5-1 with TRBJ2-3; 7 nucleotides line up with TRBD2. CDR3 length equals 16 residues. J gave up 6 bases and V 0 bases, and 10 bases lay outside the gene matches. Per germline, CDR1 SGHRS and CDR2 YFSETQ. CDR3 sequence reads: CASSLALAGDSDTQYF. The CDR3 nucleotides are TGCGCCAGCAGCTTGGCTCTGGCGGGGGATTCGGATACGCAGTATTTT.

The rearrangement joins TRBV6-5 to TRBJ2-7; the match to TRBD2 covers 7 bases. The ends lost 5 bases at V and 5 bases at J; junction bases unmatched: 3. The CDR3 runs to 12 residues. Germline V lookup: CDR1 MNHEY, CDR2 SVGAGI. The CDR3 is CASSTSGNEQYF. CDR3 coding DNA: TGTGCCAGCAGTACCAGCGGGAACGAGCAGTACTTC.

This chain joins TRBV5-5 and TRBJ2-5, with 9 positions matching TRBD1. The CDR3 is 16 amino acids. Trimming at V came to 4 bases and at J to 1 base, leaving 8 bases not matched to a gene. Germline V CDR1 and CDR2: SGHKS, YYEKEE (reference sequence). The CDR3, as DNA: TGTGCCAGCAGCCGCGGGACAGGGTTGTTCCAAGAGACCCAGTACTTC. It codes for CASSRGTGLFQETQYF.

The CDR3 region is CASSFGSSSGNTIYF. The CDR3 DNA reads TGCGCCAGCAGCTTTGGATCGAGCTCTGGAAACACCATATATTTT. The gene calls are TRBV5-1 and TRBJ1-3; D unresolved. The ends were cut back, 2 bases at V and 0 bases at J, with 9 bases in the middle. Looked up from germline, CDR1 is SGHRS and CDR2 is YFSETQ. CDR3 length equals 15 residues.

The chain couples TRBV6-2 or TRBV6-3 to TRBJ2-7; 10 bases match TRBD2. The ends lost 6 bases at V and 4 bases at J; junction bases unmatched: 6. This CDR3 comprises 14 residues. The germline V gene has CDR1 MNHEY and CDR2 SVGEGT. The CDR3 DNA follows: TGTGCCAGCAGCACTAGCGGGGCTGTATACGAGCAGTACTTC. It codes for CASSTSGAVYEQYF.

The chain is built from TRBV15 and TRBJ2-1, with D perhaps TRBD1 (6 bases). V shed 0 bases and J shed 6 bases, with 12 bases lying between them. This CDR3 is 15 amino acids long. CDR1 and CDR2 (germline): LNHNV, YYDKDF (reference sequence). For the CDR3, the DNA is TGTGCCACCAGCAGAGATCCGACAGGTGGCAATGAGCAGTTCTTC. Amino acids: CATSRDPTGGNEQFF.

The chain is built from TRBV6-5 and TRBJ1-2, with D perhaps TRBD1 (5 bases). CDR1 MNHEY and CDR2 SVGAGI come from the germline V gene. Between the trimmed V and J ends, which lost 1 base and 3 bases, there was a span of 9 bases. The CDR3 runs 14 residues. CDR3 sequence (DNA): TGTGCCAGCAGTTACTTAGGCAGGGACTATGGCTACACCTTC. Translation gives CASSYLGRDYGYTF.